This entry lists 5 T cell receptor beta chains sequenced from one sample in a study of CD8+ T cells in alopecia areata. Isolated RNA was reverse transcribed into cDNA used as the sequencing template. Data came from immunoSEQ multiplex PCR; TCRdb stores just in-frame clones and leaves some out. The sample carries more than 95,000 clones, 85% to 90% recorded once. Treatment reported: oral pan-JAK inhibitor, 5-10 mg twice daily. The source was CD8+ T cells sorted from blood, collected between weeks 30 and 35, from a patient treated with tofacitinib. The receptors shown here come from a human donor with alopecia areata.

To note about this clone: At one boundary the junction diverges from the germline segment, which might be a read error. The chain couples TRBV6-5 to TRBJ2-5; TRBD2 might be the D (5 bases). The CDR3 has 14 residues. Germline V gives CDR1 MNHEY, CDR2 SVGAGI. The CDR3 spells CASSYEGSQEIQYF. In DNA form, the CDR3 reads TGTGCCAGCAGTTACGAAGGGAGCCAAGAGATCCAGTACTTC.

V gene TRBV27 combines with J gene TRBJ1-5, with TRBD1 matching 9 bases. Unmatched junction bases numbered 3, after V lost 6 bases and J lost 6 bases. The germline V gene encodes CDR1 MNHEY and CDR2 SMNVEV (reference sequence). This CDR3 region has 13 residues. The CDR3 DNA sequence: TGTGCCAGCAGGGGGACAGGGATTCAGCCCCAGCATTTT. Its translation is CASRGTGIQPQHF.

The rearrangement links TRBV15 to TRBJ2-2; 8 nucleotides line up with TRBD2. The CDR3 runs to 15 residues. V lost 3 bases, J lost 7 bases, and 7 bases stayed unmatched. Germline CDR1 and CDR2: LNHNV and YYDKDF (reference sequence). Here the CDR3 DNA reads TGTGCCACCAGCAGCCTCGGGGGGGTTCACGGGGAGCTGTTTTTT. It yields the protein CATSSLGGVHGELFF.

This clone was counted once. This chain uses TRBV4-1 with TRBJ1-1, with D maybe TRBD1 (6 bases). In germline, CDR1 is MGHRA, CDR2 YSYEKL. Trimming shortened V by 1 base and J by 1 base, and 16 bases separated the two germline ends. The CDR3 has 17 residues. The CDR3 DNA follows: TGCGCCAGCAGCCAAGCGGGGGGCGTGGAAGCGAACACTGAAGCTTTCTTT. It encodes CASSQAGGVEANTEAFF.

The chain has TRBV27 and TRBJ2-7; D gene ambiguous. V lost 6 bases, J lost 2 bases, and 14 bases lay in between. Germline lookup yields CDR1 MNHEY and CDR2 SMNVEV (reference sequence). The CDR3 length is 14 residues. CDR3 nucleotides: TGTGCCAGCAGCCTAATCCCCAGTACCTACGAGCAGTACTTC. Encoded protein: CASSLIPSTYEQYF.